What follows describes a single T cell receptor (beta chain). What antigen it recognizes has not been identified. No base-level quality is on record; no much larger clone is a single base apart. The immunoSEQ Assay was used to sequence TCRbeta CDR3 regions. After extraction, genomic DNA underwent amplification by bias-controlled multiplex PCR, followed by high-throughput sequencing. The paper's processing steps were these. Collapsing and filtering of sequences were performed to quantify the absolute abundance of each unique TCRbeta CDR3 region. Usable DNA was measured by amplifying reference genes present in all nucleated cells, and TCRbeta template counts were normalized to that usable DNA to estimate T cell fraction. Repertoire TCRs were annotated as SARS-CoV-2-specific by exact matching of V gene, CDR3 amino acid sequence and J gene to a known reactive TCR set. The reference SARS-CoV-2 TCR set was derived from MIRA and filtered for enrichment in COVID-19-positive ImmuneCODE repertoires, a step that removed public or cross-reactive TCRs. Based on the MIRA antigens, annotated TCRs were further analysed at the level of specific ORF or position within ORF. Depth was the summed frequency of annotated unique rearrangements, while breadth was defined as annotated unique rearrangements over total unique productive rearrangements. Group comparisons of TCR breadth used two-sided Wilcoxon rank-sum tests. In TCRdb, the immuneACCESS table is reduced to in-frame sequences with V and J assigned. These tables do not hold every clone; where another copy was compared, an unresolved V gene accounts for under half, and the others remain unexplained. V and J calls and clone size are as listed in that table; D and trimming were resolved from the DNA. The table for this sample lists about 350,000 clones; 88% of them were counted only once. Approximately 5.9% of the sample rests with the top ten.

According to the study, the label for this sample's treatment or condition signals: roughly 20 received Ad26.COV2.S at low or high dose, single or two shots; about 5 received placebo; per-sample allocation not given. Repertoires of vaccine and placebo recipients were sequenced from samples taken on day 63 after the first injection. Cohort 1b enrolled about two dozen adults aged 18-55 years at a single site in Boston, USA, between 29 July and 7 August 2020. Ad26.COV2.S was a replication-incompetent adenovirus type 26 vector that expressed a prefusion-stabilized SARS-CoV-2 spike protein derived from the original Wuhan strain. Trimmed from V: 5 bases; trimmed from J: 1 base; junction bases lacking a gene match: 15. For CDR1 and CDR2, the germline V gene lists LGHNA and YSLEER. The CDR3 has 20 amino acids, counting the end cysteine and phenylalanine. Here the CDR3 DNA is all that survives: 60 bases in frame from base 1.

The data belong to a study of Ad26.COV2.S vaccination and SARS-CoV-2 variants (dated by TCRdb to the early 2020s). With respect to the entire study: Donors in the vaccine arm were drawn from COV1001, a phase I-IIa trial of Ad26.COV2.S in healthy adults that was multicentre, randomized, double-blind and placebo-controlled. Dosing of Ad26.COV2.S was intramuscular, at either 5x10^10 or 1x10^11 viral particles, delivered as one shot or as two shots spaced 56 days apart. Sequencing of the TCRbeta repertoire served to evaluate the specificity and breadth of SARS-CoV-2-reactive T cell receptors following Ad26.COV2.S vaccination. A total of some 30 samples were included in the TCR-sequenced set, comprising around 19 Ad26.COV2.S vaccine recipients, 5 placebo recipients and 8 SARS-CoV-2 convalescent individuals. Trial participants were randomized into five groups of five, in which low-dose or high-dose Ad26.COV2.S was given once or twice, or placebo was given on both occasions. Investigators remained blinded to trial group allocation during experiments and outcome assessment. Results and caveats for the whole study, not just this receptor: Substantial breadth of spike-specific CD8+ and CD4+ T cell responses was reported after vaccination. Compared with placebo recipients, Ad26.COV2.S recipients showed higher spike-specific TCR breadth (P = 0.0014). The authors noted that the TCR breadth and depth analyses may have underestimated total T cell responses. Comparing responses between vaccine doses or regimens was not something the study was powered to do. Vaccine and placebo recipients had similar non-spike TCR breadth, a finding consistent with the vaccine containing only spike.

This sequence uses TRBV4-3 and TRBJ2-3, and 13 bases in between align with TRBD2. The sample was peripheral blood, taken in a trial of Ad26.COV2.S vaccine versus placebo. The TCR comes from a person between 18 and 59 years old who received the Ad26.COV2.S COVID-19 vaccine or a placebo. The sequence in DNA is TGCGCCAGCAGCGAAACCGGGACTAGCGGGGTGTTGGTCGGCACAGATACGCAGTATTTT. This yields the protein CASSETGTSGVLVGTDTQYF.